This T cell receptor (beta chain) was recorded in a study of vaccination effects on CD4 cells after COVID-19. Study-wide points: Recruitment yielded few convalescent patients, and the study had no early post-infection timepoints.

After roughly 11 days in culture, the CD4+ T cells were isolated. The vaccine recipients had no prior SARS-CoV-2 infection, with negative nucleocapsid antibodies. Half of the medium was exchanged for IL-2 medium on both days 3 and 7. CDR3 length: 16 residues. The V segment lost 0 bases and the J segment 3 bases; nucleotides outside the gene matches: 4. CDR1 and CDR2 from the germline V gene are SEHNR and FQNEAQ (reference sequence). As for this clone: Its antigen remains unidentified.

The data were produced by immunoSEQ multiplex PCR, yet TCRdb's version contains in-frame clones alone and is incomplete. The sample includes about 25,000 clones, around 73% seen only once; the top ten take 8% to 13%. This chain joins TRBV7-9 and TRBJ1-3; TRBD1 agrees at 8 bases. The specimen was CD4+ T cells from PBMCs cultured without peptide, collected before COVID-19 vaccination. This TCR came from a human donor who received a COVID-19 vaccine. CDR3 in DNA: TGTGCCAGCAGCTTAGCCAAGACAGGGGTTGGAAACACCATATATTTT. Amino acid sequence: CASSLAKTGVGNTIYF. Variable domain in full (rest from reference TRBV7-9 and TRBJ1-3): DTGVSQNPRHKITKRGQNVTFRCDPISEHNRLYWYRQTLGQGPEFLTYFQNEAQLEKSRLLSDRFSAERPKGSFSTLEIQRTEQGDSAMYLCASSLAKTGVGNTIYFGEGSWLTVV.